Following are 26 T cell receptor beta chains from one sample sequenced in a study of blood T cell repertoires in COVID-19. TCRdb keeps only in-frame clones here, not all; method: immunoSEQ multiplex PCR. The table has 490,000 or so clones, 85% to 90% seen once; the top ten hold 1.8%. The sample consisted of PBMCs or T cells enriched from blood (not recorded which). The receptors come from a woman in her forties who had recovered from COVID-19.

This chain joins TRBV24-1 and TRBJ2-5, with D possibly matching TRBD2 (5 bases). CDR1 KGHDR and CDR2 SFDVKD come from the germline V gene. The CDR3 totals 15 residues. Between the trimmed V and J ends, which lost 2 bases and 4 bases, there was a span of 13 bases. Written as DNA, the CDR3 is TGTGCCACCAGTGATTCCCGGGGTGCACTAGAGACCCAGTACTTC. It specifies CATSDSRGALETQYF.

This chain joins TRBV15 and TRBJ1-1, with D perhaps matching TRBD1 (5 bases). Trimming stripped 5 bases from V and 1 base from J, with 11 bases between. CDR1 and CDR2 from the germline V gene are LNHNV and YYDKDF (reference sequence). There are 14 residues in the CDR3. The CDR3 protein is CATSGYRRNTEAFF. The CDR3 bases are TGTGCCACCAGCGGATACAGGAGGAACACTGAAGCTTTCTTT.

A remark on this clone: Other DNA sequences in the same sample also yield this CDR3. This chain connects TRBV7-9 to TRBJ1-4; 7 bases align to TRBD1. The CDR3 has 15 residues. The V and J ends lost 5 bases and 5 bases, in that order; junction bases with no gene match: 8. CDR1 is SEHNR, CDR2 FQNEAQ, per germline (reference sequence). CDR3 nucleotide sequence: TGTGCCAGCAGCCCCCAGGGGGGAGAGAATGAAAAACTGTTTTTT. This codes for CASSPQGGENEKLFF. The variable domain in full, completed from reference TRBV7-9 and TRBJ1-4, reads DTGVSQNPRHKITKRGQNVTFRCDPISEHNRLYWYRQTLGQGPEFLTYFQNEAQLEKSRLLSDRFSAERPKGSFSTLEIQRTEQGDSAMYLCASSPQGGENEKLFFGSGTQLSVL.

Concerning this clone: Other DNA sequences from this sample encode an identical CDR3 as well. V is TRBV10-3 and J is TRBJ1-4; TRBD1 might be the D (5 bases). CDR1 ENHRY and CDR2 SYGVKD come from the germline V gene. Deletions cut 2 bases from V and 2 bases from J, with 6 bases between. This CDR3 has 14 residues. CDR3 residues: CAISEGGTNEKLFF. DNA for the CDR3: TGTGCCATCAGTGAGGGGGGGACTAATGAAAAACTGTTTTTT.

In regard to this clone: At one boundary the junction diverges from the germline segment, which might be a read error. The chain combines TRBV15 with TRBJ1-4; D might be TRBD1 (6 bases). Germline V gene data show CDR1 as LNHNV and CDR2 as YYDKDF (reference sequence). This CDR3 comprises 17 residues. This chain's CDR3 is CATSSWGQVLTDEKLFF. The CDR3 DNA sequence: TGTGCCACCAGCAGTTGGGGGCAGGTCCTAACTGATGAAAAACTGTTTTTT.

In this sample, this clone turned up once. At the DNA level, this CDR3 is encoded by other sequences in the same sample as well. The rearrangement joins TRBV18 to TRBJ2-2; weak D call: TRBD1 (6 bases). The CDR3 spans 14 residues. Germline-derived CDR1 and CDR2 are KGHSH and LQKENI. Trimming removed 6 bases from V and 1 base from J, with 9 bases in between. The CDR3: CASSPGQNTGELFF. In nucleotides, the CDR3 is TGTGCCAGCTCGCCGGGACAGAACACCGGGGAGCTGTTTTTT.

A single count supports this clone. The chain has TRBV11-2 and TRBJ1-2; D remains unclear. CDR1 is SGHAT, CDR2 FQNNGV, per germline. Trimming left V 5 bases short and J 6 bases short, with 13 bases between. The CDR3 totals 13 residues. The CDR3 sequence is CASSPRVSDGYTF. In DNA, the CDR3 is TGTGCCAGCAGCCCCCGGGTCTCCGATGGCTACACCTTC.

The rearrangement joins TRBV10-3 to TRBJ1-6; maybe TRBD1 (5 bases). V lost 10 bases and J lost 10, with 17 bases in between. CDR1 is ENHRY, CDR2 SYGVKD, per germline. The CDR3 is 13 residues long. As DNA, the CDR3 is TGTGCCACCGGGAGGGGAAGTGAATCACCCCTCCACTTT. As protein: CATGRGSESPLHF.

The CDR3 bases are TGTGCCAGTACCCGGGACAGGCAGTGGCAGCCCCAGCATTTT. This sequence encodes CASTRDRQWQPQHF. The rearrangement uses TRBV19 and TRBJ1-5; 8 nucleotides agree with TRBD1. The CDR3 has 14 residues. Germline V lookup: CDR1 LNHDA, CDR2 SQIVND (reference sequence). V lost 7 bases, J lost 7 bases, and 9 bases stayed unmatched. Based on the CDR3 plus reference TRBV19 and TRBJ1-5, the full variable domain is DGGITQSPKYLFRKEGQNVTLSCEQNLNHDAMYWYRQDPGQGLRLIYYSQIVNDFQKGDIAEGYSVSREKKESFPLTVTSAQKNPTAFYLCASTRDRQWQPQHFGDGTRLSIL.

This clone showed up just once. The CDR3 DNA follows: TGTGCCAGCAGCTTATCAGGACAGGGACTGAGCACAGATACGCAGTATTTT. Protein: CASSLSGQGLSTDTQYF. The chain couples TRBV7-9 to TRBJ2-3, with 8 positions matching TRBD1. CDR1 is SEHNR, CDR2 FQNEAQ, per germline (reference sequence). The CDR3 runs 17 residues. V dropped 2 bases and J dropped 0; count of bases not matched to a gene: 7.

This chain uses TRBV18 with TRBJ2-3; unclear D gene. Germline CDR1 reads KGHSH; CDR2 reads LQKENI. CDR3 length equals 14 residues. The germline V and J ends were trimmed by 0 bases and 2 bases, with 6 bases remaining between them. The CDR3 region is CASSPPSLTDTQYF. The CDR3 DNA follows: TGTGCCAGCTCACCACCGAGCCTCACAGATACGCAGTATTTT.

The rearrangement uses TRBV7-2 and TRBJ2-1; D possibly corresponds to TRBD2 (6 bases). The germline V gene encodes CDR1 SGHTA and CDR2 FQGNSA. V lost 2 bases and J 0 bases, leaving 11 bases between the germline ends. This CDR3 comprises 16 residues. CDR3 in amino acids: CASSLSIGSSYNEQFF. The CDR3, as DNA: TGTGCCAGCAGCTTATCCATCGGGAGCTCCTACAATGAGCAGTTCTTC.

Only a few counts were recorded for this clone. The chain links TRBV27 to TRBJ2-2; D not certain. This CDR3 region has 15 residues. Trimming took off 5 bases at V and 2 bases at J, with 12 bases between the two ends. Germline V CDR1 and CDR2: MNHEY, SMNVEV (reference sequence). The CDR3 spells CASSAAKKNTGELFF. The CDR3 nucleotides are TGTGCCAGCAGTGCCGCGAAAAAAAACACCGGGGAGCTGTTTTTT.

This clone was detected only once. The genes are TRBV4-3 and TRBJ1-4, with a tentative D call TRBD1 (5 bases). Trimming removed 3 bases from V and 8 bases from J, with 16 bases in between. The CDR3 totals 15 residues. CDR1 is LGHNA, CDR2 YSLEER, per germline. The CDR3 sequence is CASSQIPGRGEKLFF. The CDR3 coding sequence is TGCGCCAGCAGCCAGATCCCCGGGAGGGGAGAAAAACTGTTTTTT.

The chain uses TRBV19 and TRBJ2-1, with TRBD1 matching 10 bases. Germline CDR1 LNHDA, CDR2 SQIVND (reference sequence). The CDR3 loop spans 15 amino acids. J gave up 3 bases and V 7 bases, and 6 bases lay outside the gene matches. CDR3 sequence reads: CASTRTGGSYNEQFF. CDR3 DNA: TGTGCCAGTACCCGGACAGGGGGAAGCTACAATGAGCAGTTCTTC.

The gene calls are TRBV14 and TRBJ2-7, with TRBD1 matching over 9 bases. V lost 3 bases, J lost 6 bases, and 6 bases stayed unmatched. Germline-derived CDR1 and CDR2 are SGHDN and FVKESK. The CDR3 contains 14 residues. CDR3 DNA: TGTGCCAGCAGCCATTGGGACAGGGTGCGCGAGCAGTACTTC. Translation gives CASSHWDRVREQYF.

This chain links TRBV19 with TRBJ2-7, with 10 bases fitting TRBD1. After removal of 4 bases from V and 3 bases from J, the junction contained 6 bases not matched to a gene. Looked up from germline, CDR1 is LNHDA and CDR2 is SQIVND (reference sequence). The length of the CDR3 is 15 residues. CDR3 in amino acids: CASSTTGTGDYEQYF. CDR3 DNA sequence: TGTGCCAGTAGTACTACCGGGACAGGGGACTACGAGCAGTACTTC.

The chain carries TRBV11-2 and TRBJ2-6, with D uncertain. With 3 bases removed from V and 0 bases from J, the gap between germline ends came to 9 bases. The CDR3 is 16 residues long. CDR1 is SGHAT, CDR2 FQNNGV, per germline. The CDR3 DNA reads TGTGCCAGCAGCTTGTATCGGAGCTCTGGGGCCAACGTCCTGACTTTC. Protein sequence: CASSLYRSSGANVLTF.

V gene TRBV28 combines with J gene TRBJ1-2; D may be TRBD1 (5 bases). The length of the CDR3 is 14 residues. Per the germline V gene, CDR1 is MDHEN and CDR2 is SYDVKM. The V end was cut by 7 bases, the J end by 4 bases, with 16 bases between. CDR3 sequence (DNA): TGTGCCAGCAATAACCCGACAGCTAGCTATGGCTACACCTTC. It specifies CASNNPTASYGYTF.

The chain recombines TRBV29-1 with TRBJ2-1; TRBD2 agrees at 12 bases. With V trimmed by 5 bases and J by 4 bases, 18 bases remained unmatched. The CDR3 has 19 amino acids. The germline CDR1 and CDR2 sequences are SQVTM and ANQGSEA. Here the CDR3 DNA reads TGCAGCGTTCATCATACGGGCGGACTAGCGGGAATCACATACAATGAGCAGTTCTTC. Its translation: CSVHHTGGLAGITYNEQFF.

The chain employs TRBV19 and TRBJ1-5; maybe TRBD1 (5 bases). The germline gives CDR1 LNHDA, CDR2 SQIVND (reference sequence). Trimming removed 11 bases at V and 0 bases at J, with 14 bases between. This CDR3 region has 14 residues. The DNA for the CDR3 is TGTGCCTCAACGGGACTGAATAGCAATCAGCCCCAGCATTTT. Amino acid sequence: CASTGLNSNQPQHF.

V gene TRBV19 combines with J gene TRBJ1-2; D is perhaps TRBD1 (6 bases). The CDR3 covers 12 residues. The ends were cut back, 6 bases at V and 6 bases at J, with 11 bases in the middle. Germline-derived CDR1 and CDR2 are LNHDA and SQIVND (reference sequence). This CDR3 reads CASRSSGDGYTF. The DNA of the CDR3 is TGTGCCAGTAGGTCTTCAGGGGATGGCTACACCTTC.

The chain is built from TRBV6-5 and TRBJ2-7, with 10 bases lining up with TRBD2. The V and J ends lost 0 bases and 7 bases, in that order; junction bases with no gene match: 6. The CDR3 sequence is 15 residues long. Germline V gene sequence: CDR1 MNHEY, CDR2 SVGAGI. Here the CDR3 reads CASSYSPSGSREQYF. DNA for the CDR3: TGTGCCAGCAGTTACTCCCCTAGCGGGAGCCGGGAGCAGTACTTC.

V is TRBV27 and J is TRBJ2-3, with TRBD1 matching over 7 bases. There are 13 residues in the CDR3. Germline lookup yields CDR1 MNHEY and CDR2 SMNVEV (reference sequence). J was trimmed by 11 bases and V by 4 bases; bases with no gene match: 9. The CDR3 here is CASSSDRVGRQYF. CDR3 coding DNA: TGTGCCAGCAGTTCAGACAGGGTTGGGCGGCAGTATTTT.

The CDR3 DNA reads as TGCAGCGTGAAAACAGGGAGTAATGAAAAACTGTTTTTT. Protein sequence: CSVKTGSNEKLFF. The V and J genes are TRBV29-1 and TRBJ1-4; maybe TRBD1 (6 bases). The CDR3 is made up of 13 amino acids. CDR1 is SQVTM and CDR2 is ANQGSEA in the germline V gene. V was pared by 6 bases and J by 4 bases, with 12 bases between.

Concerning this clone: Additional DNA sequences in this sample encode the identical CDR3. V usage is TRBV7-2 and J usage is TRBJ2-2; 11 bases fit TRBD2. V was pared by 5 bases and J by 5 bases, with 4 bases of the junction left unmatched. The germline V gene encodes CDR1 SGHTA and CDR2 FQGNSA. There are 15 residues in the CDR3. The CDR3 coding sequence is TGTGCCAGCAGCCCAAGACTAGCGGGGACCGGGGAGCTGTTTTTT. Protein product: CASSPRLAGTGELFF.